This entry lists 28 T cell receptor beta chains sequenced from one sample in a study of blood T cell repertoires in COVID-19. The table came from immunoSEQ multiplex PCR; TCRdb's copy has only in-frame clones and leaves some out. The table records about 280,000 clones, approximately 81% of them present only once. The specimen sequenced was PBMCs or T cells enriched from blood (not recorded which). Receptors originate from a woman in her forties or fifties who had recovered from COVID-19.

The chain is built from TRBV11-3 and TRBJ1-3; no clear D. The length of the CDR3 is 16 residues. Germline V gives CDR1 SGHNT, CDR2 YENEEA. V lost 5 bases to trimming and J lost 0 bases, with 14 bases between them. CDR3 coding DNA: TGTGCCAGCAGCCCCCTGACTTCGTACTCTGGAAACACCATATATTTT. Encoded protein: CASSPLTSYSGNTIYF.

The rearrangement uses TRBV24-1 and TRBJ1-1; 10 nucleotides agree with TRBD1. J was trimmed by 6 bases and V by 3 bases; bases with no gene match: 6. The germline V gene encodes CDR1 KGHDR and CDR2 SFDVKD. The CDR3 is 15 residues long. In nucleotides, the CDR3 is TGTGCCACCAGTGATACCGGGACAGGGGCTTCTGAAGCTTTCTTT. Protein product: CATSDTGTGASEAFF.

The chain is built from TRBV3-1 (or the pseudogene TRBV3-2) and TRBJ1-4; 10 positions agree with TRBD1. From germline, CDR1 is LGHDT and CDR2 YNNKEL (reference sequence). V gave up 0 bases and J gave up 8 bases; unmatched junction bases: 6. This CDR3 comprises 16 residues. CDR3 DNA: TGTGCCAGCAGCCAAGATGGAGGACAGGGGGGCGAAAAACTGTTTTTT. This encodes CASSQDGGQGGEKLFF.

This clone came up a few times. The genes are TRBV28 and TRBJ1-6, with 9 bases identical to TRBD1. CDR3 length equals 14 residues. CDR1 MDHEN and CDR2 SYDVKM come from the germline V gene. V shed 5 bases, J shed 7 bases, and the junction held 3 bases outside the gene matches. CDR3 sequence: CASSLTGGNSPLHF. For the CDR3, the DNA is TGTGCCAGCAGTCTGACAGGGGGAAATTCACCCCTCCACTTT. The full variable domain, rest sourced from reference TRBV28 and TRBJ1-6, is DVKVTQSSRYLVKRTGEKVFLECVQDMDHENMFWYRQDPGLGLRLIYFSYDVKMKEKGDIPEGYSVSREKKERFSLILESASTNQTSMYLCASSLTGGNSPLHFGNGTRLTVT.

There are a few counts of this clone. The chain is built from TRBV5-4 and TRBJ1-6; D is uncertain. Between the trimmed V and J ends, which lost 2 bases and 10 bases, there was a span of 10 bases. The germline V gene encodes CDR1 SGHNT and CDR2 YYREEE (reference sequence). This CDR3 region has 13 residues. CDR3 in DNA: TGTGCCAGCAGCTTTAGCCCCCCCTCACCCCTCCACTTT. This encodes CASSFSPPSPLHF.

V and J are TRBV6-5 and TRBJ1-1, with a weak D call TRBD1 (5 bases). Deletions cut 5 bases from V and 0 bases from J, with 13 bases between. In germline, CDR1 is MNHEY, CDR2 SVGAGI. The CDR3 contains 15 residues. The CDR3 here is CASSPQGDLNTEAFF. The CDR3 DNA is TGTGCCAGCAGTCCTCAAGGGGATCTGAACACTGAAGCTTTCTTT.

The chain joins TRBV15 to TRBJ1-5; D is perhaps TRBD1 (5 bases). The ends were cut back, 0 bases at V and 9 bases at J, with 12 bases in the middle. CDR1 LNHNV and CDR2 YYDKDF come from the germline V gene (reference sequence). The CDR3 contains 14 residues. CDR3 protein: CATSRDQGQRPQHF. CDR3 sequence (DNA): TGTGCCACCAGCAGAGATCAGGGCCAAAGGCCCCAGCATTTT.

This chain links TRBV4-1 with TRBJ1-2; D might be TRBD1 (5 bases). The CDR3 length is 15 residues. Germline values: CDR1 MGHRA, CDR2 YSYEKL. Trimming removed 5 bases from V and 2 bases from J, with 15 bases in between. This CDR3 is CASSVVGRENYGYTF. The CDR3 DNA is TGCGCCAGCAGCGTGGTGGGCAGGGAAAACTATGGCTACACCTTC.

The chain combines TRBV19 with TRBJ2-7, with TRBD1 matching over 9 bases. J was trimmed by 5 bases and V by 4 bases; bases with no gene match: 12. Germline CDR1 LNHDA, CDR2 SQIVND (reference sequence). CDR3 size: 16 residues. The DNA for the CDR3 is TGTGCCAGTAGTACATCCGGGACAGGGATAAGGAACGAGCAGTACTTC. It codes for CASSTSGTGIRNEQYF.

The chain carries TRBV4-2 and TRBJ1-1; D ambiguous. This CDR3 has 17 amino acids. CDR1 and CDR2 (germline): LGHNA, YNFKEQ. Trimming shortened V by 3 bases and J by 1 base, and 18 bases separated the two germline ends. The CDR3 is CASSHDRTYQENTEAFF. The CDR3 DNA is TGTGCCAGCAGCCATGATCGAACCTATCAGGAGAACACTGAAGCTTTCTTT.

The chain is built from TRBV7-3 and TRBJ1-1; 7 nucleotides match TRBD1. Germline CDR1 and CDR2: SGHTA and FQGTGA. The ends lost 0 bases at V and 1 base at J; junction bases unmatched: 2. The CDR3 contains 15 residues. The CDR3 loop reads CASSLTGTENTEAFF. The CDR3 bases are TGTGCCAGCAGCTTAACCGGGACAGAGAACACTGAAGCTTTCTTT.

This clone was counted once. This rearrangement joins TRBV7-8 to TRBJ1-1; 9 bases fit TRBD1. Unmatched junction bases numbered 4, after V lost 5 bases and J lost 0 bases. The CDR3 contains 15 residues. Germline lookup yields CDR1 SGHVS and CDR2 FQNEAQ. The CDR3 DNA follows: TGTGCCAGCAGCGGGGGGACAGGGCTGAACACTGAAGCTTTCTTT. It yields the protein CASSGGTGLNTEAFF.

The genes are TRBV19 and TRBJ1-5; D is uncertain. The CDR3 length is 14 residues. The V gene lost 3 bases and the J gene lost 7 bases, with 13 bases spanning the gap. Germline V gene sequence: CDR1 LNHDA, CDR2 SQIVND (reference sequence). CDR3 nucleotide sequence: TGTGCCAGTAGTATGGTGGGAGGGAGACAGCCCCAGCATTTT. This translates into CASSMVGGRQPQHF.

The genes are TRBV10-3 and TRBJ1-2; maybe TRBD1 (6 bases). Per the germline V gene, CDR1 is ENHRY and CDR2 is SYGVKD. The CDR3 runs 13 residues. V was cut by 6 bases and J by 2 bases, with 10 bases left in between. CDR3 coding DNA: TGTGCCATCAGACGGACAGAAAACTATGGCTACACCTTC. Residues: CAIRRTENYGYTF.

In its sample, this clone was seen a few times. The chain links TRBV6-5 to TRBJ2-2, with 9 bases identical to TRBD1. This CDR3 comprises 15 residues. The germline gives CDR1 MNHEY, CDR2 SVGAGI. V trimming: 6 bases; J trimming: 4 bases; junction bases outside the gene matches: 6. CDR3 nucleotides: TGTGCCAGCAGGGGACAGGGCAAGGTCACCGGGGAGCTGTTTTTT. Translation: CASRGQGKVTGELFF.

This CDR3 reads CSASRSPNEKLFF. The DNA for the CDR3 is TGCAGTGCTAGTAGGAGTCCTAATGAAAAACTGTTTTTT. The J gene is TRBJ1-4, the V gene TRBV20-1, with D uncertain. This CDR3 has 13 amino acids. Trimming removed 3 bases at V and 3 bases at J, with 8 bases between. Germline CDR1 DFQATT, CDR2 SNEGSKA (reference sequence).

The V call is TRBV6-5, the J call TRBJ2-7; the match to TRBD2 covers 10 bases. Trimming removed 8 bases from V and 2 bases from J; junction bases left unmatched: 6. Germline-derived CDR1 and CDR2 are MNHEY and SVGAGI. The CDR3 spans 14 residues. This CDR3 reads CASRTSGDAYEQYF. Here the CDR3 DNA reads TGTGCCAGCCGGACTAGCGGTGATGCCTACGAGCAGTACTTC.

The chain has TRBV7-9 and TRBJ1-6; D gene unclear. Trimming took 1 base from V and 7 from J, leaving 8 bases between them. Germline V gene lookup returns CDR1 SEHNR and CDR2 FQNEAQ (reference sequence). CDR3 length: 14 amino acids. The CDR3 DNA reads TGTGCCAGCAGCTTAGGTGGAGCGAATTCACCCCTCCACTTT. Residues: CASSLGGANSPLHF.

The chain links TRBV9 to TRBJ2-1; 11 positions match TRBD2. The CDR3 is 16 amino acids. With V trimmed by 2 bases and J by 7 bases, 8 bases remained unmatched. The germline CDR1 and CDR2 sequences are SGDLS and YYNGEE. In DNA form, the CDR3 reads TGTGCCAGCAGCGTCACTAGCGGGAGCGCAAGAAATGAGCAGTTCTTC. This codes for CASSVTSGSARNEQFF.

The CDR3 loop is CASSPRVAGAEAFF. The CDR3 nucleotides are TGTGCCAGCAGCCCGAGGGTCGCAGGGGCTGAAGCTTTCTTT. V and J are TRBV3-1 (or the pseudogene TRBV3-2) and TRBJ1-1, with D maybe TRBD1 (6 bases). CDR1 and CDR2 from the germline V gene are LGHDT and YNNKEL (reference sequence). Trimming left V 4 bases short and J 6 bases short, with 15 bases between. CDR3 length equals 14 residues.

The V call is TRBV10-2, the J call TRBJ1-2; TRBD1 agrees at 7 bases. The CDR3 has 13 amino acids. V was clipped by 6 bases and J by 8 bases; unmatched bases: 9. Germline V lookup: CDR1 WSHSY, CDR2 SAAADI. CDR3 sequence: CASSVTGERGYTF. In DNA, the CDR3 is TGCGCCAGCAGCGTAACAGGGGAAAGGGGCTACACCTTC.

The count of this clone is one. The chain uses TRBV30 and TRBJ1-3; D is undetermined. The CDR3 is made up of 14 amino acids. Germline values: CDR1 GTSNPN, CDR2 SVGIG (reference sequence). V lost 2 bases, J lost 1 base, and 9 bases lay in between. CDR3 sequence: CAWSSGSSGNTIYF. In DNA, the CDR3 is TGTGCCTGGAGTAGCGGGTCATCTGGAAACACCATATATTTT.

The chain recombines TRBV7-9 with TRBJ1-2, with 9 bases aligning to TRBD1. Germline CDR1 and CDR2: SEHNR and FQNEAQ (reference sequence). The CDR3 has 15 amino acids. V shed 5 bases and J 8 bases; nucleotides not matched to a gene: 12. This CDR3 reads CASSHSYRGPGGYTF. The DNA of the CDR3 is TGTGCCAGCAGCCATTCTTACAGGGGGCCGGGAGGCTACACCTTC.

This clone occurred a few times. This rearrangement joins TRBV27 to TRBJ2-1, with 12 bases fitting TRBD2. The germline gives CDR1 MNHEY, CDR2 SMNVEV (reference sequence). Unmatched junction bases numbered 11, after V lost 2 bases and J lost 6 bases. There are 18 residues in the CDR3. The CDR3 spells CASSLRSSGGAEVNEQFF. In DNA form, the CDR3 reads TGTGCCAGCAGTTTAAGGTCTAGCGGGGGGGCCGAGGTCAATGAGCAGTTCTTC.

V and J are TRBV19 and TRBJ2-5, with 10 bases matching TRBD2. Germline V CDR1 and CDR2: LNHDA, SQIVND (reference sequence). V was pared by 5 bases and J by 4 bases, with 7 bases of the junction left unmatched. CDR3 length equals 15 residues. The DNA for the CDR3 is TGTGCCAGTAGTTCCCGCCTAGCGGGGGTAGAGACCCAGTACTTC. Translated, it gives CASSSRLAGVETQYF.

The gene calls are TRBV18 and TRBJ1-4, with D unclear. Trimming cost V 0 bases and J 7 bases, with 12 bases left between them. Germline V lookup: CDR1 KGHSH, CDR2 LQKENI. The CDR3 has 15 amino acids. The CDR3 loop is CASSPPSSLGEKLFF. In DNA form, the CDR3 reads TGTGCCAGCTCACCACCGTCCTCGCTCGGTGAAAAACTGTTTTTT.

This CDR3 is CASSDAALAGVADTQYF. Here the CDR3 DNA reads TGTGCCAGCAGTGATGCCGCACTAGCGGGAGTTGCAGATACGCAGTATTTT. The chain has TRBV6-1 and TRBJ2-3; 11 nucleotides match TRBD2. The germline V gene encodes CDR1 MNHNS and CDR2 SASEGT. This CDR3 spans 17 amino acids. The V gene end was trimmed by 3 bases and the J gene end by 4 bases; junction bases not matched to a gene: 9.

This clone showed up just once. CDR3 protein: CASSLFADTQYF. The DNA of the CDR3 is TGTGCCAGCAGCTTATTCGCAGATACGCAGTATTTT. This rearrangement joins TRBV7-2 to TRBJ2-3; D unclear. Between the trimmed V and J ends, which lost 2 bases and 4 bases, there was a span of 4 bases. The CDR3 extends over 12 amino acids. Per the germline V gene, CDR1 is SGHTA and CDR2 is FQGNSA. Complete variable domain (other parts from reference TRBV7-2 and TRBJ2-3): GAGVSQSPSNKVTEKGKDVELRCDPISGHTALYWYRQSLGQGLEFLIYFQGNSAPDKSGLPSDRFSAERTGGSVSTLTIQRTQQEDSAVYLCASSLFADTQYFGPGTRLTVL.